This T cell receptor beta chain was retrieved from a study of cytomegalovirus exposure and HLA in healthy donors. Whole-study context: Among around 170 million T cells, an earlier analysis found roughly 120 million unique TCR beta sequences. Study-level findings and limits: Researchers counted roughly 160 TCR beta chains as cytomegalovirus-associated.

Trimming took 4 bases from V and 0 from J, leaving 17 bases between them. From germline, CDR1 is SGHDT and CDR2 YYEEEE. This CDR3 is 17 amino acids long. 60 Vbeta and 13 Jbeta primers were used in PCR. The method was immunoSEQ multiplex PCR; TCRdb's version includes in-frame clones alone and lacks a portion of them. The sample lists roughly 40,000 clones; roughly 80% were seen once. About this clone: What it recognizes is unknown.

Sequencing input: PBMCs. This chain links TRBV5-6 with TRBJ1-3; no clear D. This receptor was taken from a woman aged 40 to 50 in good health and CMV-seronegative. The CDR3 DNA is TGTGCCAGCAGCCCCTTTCGGGGTGGGTACTCTGGAAACACCATATATTTT. Translation: CASSPFRGGYSGNTIYF.